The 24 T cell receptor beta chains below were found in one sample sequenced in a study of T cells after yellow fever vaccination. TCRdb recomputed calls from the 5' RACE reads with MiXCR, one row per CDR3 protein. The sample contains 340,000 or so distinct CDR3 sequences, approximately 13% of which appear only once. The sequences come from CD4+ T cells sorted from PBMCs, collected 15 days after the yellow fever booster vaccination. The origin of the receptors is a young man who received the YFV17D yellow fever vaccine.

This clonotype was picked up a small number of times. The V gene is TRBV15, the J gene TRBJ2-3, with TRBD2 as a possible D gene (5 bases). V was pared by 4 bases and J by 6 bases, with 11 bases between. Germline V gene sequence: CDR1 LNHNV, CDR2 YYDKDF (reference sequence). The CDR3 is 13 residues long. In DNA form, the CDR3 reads TGTGCCACCAGCAAGGGAGTCCCCGATACGCAGTATTTT. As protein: CATSKGVPDTQYF.

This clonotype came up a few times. CDR3 amino acids: CSARALRAGGLNNEQFF. As DNA, the CDR3 is TGCAGTGCTAGAGCCTTGAGAGCGGGGGGGCTCAACAATGAGCAGTTCTTC. V is TRBV20-1 and J is TRBJ2-1, with 10 nucleotides matching TRBD2. The CDR3 is made up of 17 amino acids. Germline CDR1 DFQATT, CDR2 SNEGSKA (reference sequence). The junction had 11 bases not matched to a gene; V was cut back by 1 base and J by 5 bases.

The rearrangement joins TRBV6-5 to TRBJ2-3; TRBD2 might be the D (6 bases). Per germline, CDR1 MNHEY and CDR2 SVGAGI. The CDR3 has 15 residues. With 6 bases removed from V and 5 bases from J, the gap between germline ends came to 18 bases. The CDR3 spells CASRPTGTGGDTQYF. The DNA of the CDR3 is TGTGCCAGCAGGCCGACCGGGACTGGGGGAGATACGCAGTATTTT.

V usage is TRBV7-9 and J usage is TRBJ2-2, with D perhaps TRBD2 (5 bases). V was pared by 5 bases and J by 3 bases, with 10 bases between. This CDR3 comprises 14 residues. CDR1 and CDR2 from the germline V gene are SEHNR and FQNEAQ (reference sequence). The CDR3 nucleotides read TGTGCCAGCAGCCCCCCCGGGGACACCGGGGAGCTGTTTTTT. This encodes CASSPPGDTGELFF.

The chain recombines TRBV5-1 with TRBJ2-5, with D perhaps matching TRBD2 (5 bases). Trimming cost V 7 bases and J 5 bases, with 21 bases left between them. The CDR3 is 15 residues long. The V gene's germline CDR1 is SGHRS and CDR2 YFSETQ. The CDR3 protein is CASGLLIGRGETQYF. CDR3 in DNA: TGCGCCAGCGGGCTGCTTATAGGCCGCGGGGAGACCCAGTACTTC.

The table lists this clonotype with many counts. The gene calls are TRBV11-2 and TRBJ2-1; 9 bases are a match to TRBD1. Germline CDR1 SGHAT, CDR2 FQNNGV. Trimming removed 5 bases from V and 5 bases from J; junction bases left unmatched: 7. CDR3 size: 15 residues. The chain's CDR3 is CASSIRDRVHNEQFF. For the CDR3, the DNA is TGTGCCAGCAGCATACGGGACAGGGTCCACAATGAGCAGTTCTTC.

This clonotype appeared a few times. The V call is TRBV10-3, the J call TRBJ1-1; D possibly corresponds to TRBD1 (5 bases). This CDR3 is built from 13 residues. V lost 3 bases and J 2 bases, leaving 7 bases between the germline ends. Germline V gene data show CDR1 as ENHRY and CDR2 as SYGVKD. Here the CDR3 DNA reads TGTGCCATCAGTGACAGGGCTAACACTGAAGCTTTCTTT. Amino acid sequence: CAISDRANTEAFF.

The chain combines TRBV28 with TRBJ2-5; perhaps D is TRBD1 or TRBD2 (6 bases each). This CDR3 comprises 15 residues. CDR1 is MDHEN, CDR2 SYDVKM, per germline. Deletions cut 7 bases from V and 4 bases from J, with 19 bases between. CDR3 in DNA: TGTGCCAGCAAGGAGGGCGGGACACCCCCAGAGACCCAGTACTTC. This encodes CASKEGGTPPETQYF.

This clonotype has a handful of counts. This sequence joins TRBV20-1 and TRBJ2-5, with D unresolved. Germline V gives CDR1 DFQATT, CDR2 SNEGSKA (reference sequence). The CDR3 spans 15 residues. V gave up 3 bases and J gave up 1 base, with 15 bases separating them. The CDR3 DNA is TGCAGTGCTAGTGGCGAACCCCGCTTCCAAGAGACCCAGTACTTC. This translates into CSASGEPRFQETQYF.

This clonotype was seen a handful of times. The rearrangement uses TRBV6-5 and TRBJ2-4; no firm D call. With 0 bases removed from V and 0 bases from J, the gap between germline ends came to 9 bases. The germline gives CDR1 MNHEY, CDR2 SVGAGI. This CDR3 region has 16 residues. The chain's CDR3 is CASSYSSTLAKNIQYF. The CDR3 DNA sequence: TGTGCCAGCAGTTACTCGAGCACTTTAGCCAAAAACATTCAGTACTTC.

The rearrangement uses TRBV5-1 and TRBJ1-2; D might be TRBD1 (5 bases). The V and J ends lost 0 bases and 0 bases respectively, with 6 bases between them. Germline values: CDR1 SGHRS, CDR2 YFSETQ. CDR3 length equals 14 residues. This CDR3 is CASSLEGPNYGYTF. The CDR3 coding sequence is TGCGCCAGCAGCTTGGAGGGACCTAACTATGGCTACACCTTC.

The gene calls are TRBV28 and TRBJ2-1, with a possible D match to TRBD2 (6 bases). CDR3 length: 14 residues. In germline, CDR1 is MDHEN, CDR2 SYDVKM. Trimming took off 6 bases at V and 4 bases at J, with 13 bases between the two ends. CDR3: CASRHLGTYNEQFF. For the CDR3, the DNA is TGTGCCAGCAGACATTTGGGGACTTACAATGAGCAGTTCTTC.

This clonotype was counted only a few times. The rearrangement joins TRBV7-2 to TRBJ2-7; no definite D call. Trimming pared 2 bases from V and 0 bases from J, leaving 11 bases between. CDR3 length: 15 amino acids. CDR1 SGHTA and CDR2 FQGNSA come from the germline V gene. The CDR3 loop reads CASSLRSVSSYEQYV. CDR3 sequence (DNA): TGTGCCAGCAGCTTAAGGTCCGTCAGCTCCTACGAGCAGTACGTC.

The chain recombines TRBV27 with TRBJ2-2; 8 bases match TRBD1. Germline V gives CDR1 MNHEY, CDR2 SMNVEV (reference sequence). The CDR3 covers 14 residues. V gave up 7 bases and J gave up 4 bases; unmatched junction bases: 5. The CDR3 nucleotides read TGTGCCAGCACACGACAGGGGCCCACCGGGGAGCTGTTTTTT. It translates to CASTRQGPTGELFF.

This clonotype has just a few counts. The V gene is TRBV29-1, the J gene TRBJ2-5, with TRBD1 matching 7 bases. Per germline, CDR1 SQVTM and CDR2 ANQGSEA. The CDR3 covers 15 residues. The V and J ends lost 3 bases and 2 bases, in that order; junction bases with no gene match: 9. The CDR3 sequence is CSVDTRDRGQETQYF. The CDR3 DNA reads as TGCAGCGTTGATACACGGGACAGAGGACAAGAGACCCAGTACTTC.

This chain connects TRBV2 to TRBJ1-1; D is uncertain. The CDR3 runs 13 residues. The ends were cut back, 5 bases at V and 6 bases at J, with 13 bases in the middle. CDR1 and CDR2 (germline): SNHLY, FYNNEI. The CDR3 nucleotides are TGTGCCAGCAGTACGCGGTCCCGGTCTGAAGCTTTCTTT. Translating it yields CASSTRSRSEAFF.

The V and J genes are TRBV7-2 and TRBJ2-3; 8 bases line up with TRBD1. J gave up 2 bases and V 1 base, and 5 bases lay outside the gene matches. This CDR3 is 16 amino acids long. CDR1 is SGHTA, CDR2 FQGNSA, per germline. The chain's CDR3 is CASSLVGTGFTDTQYF. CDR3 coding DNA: TGTGCCAGCAGCTTAGTCGGGACAGGATTCACAGATACGCAGTATTTT.

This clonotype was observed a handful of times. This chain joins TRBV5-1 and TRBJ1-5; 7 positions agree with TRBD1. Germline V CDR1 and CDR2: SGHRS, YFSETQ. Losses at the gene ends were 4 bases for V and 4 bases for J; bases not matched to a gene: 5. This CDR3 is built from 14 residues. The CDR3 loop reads CASSIGTANQPQHF. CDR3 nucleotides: TGCGCCAGCAGCATAGGGACAGCGAATCAGCCCCAGCATTTT.

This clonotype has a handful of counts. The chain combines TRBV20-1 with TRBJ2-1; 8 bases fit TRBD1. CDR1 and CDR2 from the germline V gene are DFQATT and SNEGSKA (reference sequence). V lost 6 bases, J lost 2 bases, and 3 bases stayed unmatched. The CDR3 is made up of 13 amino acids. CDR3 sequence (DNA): TGCAGTGCCAGGACAGGGCCCTACAATGAGCAGTTCTTC. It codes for CSARTGPYNEQFF.

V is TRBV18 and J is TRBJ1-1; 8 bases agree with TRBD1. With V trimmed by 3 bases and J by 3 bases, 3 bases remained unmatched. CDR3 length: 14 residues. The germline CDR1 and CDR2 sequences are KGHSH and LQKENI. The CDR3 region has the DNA TGTGCCAGCTCACCTACAGGGGGTGACACTGAAGCTTTCTTT. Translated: CASSPTGGDTEAFF.

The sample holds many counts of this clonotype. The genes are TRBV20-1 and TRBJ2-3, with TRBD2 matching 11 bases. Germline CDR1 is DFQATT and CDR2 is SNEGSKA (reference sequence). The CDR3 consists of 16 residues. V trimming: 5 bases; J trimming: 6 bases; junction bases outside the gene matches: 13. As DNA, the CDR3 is TGCAGTGCTCCCCAACTAGCGGGGGCGTACGGGGATACGCAGTATTTT. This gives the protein CSAPQLAGAYGDTQYF.

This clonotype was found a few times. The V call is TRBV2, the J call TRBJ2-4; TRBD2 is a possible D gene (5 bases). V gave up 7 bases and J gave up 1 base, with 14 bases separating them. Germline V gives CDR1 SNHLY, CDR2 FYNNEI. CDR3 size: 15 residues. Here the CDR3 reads CASIGVREAKNIQYF. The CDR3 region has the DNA TGTGCCAGCATTGGGGTGAGGGAGGCCAAAAACATTCAGTACTTC. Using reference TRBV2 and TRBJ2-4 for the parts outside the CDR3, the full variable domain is EPEVTQTPSHQVTQMGQEVILRCVPISNHLYFYWYRQILGQKVEFLVSFYNNEISEKSEIFDDQFSVERPDGSNFTLKIRSTKLEDSAMYFCASIGVREAKNIQYFGAGTRLSVL.

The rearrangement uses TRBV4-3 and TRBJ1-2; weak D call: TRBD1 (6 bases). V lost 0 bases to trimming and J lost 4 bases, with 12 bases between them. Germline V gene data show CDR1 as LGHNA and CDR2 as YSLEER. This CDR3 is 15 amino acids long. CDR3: CASSQDQGRIYGYTF. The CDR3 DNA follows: TGCGCCAGCAGCCAAGATCAGGGGAGGATCTATGGCTACACCTTC.

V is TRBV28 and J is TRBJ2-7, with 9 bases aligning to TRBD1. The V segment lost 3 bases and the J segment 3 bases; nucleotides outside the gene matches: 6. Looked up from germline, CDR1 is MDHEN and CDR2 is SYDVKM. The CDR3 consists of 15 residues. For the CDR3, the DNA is TGTGCCAGCAGTTTGAGGACAGGGGTGGTCTACGAGCAGTACGTC. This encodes CASSLRTGVVYEQYV.